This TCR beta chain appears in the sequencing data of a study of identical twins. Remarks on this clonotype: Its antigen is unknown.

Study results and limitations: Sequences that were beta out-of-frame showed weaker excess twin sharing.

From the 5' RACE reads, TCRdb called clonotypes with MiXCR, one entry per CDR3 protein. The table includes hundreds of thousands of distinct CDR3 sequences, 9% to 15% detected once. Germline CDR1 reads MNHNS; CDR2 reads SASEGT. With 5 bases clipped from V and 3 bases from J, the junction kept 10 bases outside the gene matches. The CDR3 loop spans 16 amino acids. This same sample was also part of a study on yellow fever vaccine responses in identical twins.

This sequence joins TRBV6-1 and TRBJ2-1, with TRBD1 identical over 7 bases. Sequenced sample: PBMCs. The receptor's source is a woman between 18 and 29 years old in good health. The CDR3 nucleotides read TGTGCCAGCAGTACCTCCGGGACAGCTATCTACAATGAGCAGTTCTTC. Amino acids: CASSTSGTAIYNEQFF.